A selection of T cell receptor beta chains follows, all from one sample in a study of OX40 agonist ivuxolimab in advanced cancers. Clones were sequenced by immunoSEQ multiplex PCR, and TCRdb holds only the in-frame ones, with some missing. The data show 74,000 or so clones, with around 90% seen just once and approximately 9.1% held by the top ten. The sample here was CD4+ or CD8+ T cells sorted from blood, taken in a trial of the OX40 agonist ivuxolimab. These receptors all stem from an adult with an advanced solid tumor such as melanoma, head and neck, liver or kidney cancer. Both conserved end residues are trimmed from each CDR3. Each record gives: clone size, V gene, J gene, CDR3 protein. Clone size is stated in some rows and not others, as once, few, many or a class when expanded.

>NA|TRBV4-1|TRBJ2-1
ASSLGGNEQF
>NA|TRBV5-6|TRBJ1-1
ASNRGVRAEAF
>NA|TRBV7-9|TRBJ1-6
ASTPLVGDSPLH
>NA|TRBV7-9|TRBJ2-3
ASSSPGAGGTDTQY
>NA|TRBV19|TRBJ1-5
ASSIFNSNQPQH
>NA|TRBV5-1|TRBJ2-7
ASSLAGVSYEQY
>once|TRBV5-1|TRBJ1-1
ASSLQGTMNTEAF
>NA|TRBV19|TRBJ2-5
ASSITSAGTQY
>NA|TRBV5-1|TRBJ2-7
ASSLGGVEQY
>NA|TRBV7-9|TRBJ1-2
ASSLGGAVGYT
>NA|TRBV6-6|TRBJ2-1
ASSYGEVAYNEQF
>NA|TRBV5-1|TRBJ2-3
ASRATSGQTDTQY
>NA|TRBV2|TRBJ1-2
ASRVGLGLGYGYT
>NA|TRBV7-8|TRBJ2-3
ASSLQADTQY
>NA|TRBV18|TRBJ1-4
ASSPATENEKLF
>NA|TRBV29-1|TRBJ2-1
SAGQEQF
>NA|TRBV27|TRBJ1-2
ASTKVIQGRYDGYT
>NA|TRBV18|TRBJ2-5
ASSPAGLAVQETQY
>few|TRBV19|TRBJ2-2
ASSITELKAGGPAGELF
>NA|TRBV4-1|TRBJ1-1
ASSPQGVGTEAF
>NA|TRBV6-5|TRBJ1-2
ASSYGWGTGYT
>NA|TRBV7-5|TRBJ1-2
VRSLEGAARYGYT
>NA|TRBV5-1|TRBJ2-2
ASSLGGLAVTGELF
>NA|TRBV19|TRBJ2-3
ATRTGVGTDTQY
>NA|TRBV29-1|TRBJ2-3
SVTGAQSTDTQY
>once|TRBV7-9|TRBJ2-3
ASSLRDGTDTQY
>few|TRBV6-6|TRBJ1-1
ASSYRERATEAF
>NA|TRBV4-2|TRBJ2-3
ASSQRLAGGPDTQY
>NA|TRBV6-5|TRBJ2-5
ASRVAGLETQY
>NA|TRBV6-1|TRBJ1-1
ASSADRGVGAF